This T cell receptor (beta chain) was recorded in a study of CD8+CD57+ T cells in acquired aplastic anemia. Genomic DNA, serving as template, underwent TCR beta VDJ and CDR3 profiling. TCRdb itself ran the reads through MiXCR, one entry per CDR3 protein. The sample has some 160,000 distinct CDR3 sequences, 45% to 50% seen once. Those patients picked for sequencing had displayed CD8+CD57+ cell expansion on flow cytometry. The V gene end was trimmed by 5 bases and the J gene end by 3 bases; junction bases not matched to a gene: 9. The CDR3 has 15 residues. Germline lookup yields CDR1 SGHTA and CDR2 FQGNSA. This clonotype was counted ten times or more.

The clonotype comes from a human donor with aplastic anemia. This rearrangement joins TRBV7-2 to TRBJ2-7; 8 nucleotides line up with TRBD2. The sample comprised sorted CD4+, CD8+, or CD8+CD57+ T cells (not recorded which) from PBMCs. Here the CDR3 reads CASSPGGPIYYEQYF. The CDR3, as DNA: TGTGCCAGCAGCCCGGGGGGGCCAATATACTACGAGCAGTACTTC.